This record looks at one TCR beta chain sequence and its context. This sample is part of a study of blood T cell repertoires in COVID-19. Study-level information: The United States, Italy and Spain supplied acute and convalescent COVID-19 samples.

The CDR3 extends over 12 amino acids. The V end lost 7 bases, the J end lost 6 bases, and 10 bases lay between the germline ends. Germline V gene lookup returns CDR1 SNHLY and CDR2 FYNNEI. In the original analysis: Quantification of nucleated cells was approximated via reference gene primer amplification. Repertoires were generated with immunoSEQ multiplex PCR, while TCRdb's copy carries only in-frame clones and drops some. V and J calls and clone size are given by that table; D and trimming were obtained from the DNA. The table records approximately 140,000 clones, roughly four fifths of them present only once.

The J gene is TRBJ2-1, the V gene TRBV2; a possible D gene is TRBD2 (5 bases). The source material was peripheral blood. The TCR was taken from a human donor in a cohort sampled during active COVID-19. CDR3 amino acids: CASTEAGNEQFF. In DNA, the CDR3 is TGTGCCAGCACCGAGGCGGGCAATGAGCAGTTCTTC.